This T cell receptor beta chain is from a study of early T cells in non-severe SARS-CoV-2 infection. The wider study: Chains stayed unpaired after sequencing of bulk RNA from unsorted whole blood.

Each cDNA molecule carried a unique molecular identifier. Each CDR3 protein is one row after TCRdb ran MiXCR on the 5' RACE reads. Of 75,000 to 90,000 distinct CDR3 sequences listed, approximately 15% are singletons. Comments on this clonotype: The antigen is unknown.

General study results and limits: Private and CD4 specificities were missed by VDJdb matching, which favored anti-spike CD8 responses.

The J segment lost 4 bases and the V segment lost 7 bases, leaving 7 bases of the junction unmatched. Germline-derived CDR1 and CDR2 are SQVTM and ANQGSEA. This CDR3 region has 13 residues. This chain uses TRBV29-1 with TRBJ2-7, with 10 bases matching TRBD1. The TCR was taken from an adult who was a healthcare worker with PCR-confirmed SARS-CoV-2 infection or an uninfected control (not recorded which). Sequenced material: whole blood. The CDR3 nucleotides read TGCAGCGGGGGATCGGGACAGGGGTACGAGCAGTACTTC. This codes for CSGGSGQGYEQYF.